A single sample gave rise to the 2 T cell receptor beta chains below, sequenced in a study of shared clonotypes between healthy human individuals. Naive CD8 cells were CD45RO-negative, positively selected for CCR7, excluding terminally differentiated effector memory CD45RA+ cells. Clones were sequenced by immunoSEQ multiplex PCR, and TCRdb holds only the in-frame ones, with some missing. The sample consists of some 2.1 million clones, about 93% of them appearing once. The sample was naive CD8+ T cells from PBMCs. The receptors stem from a man in his late teens or twenties in good health. Some clones in this sample may be carry-over from other donors' samples.

The rearrangement uses TRBV6-1 and TRBJ2-1; 9 bases map to TRBD2. Germline values: CDR1 MNHNS, CDR2 SASEGT. V lost 3 bases, J lost 8 bases, and 8 bases stayed unmatched. This CDR3 has 15 residues. The CDR3 coding sequence is TGTGCCAGCAGTGAGTATCCGGGACTAGCCTATGAGCAGTTCTTC. Translating gives CASSEYPGLAYEQFF.

DNA for the CDR3: TGCGCCAGCAGCCAAGCCAGACTAGCGGCGGAGACCCAGTACTTC. It translates to CASSQARLAAETQYF. V is TRBV4-1 and J is TRBJ2-5, with 9 positions matching TRBD2. The CDR3 length is 15 residues. J was trimmed by 5 bases and V by 1 base; bases with no gene match: 5. Germline CDR1 is MGHRA and CDR2 is YSYEKL.